This TCR beta chain was retrieved from a study of blood T cell repertoires in COVID-19. Study details: Nucleic acid was either cDNA or gDNA, and it came from T cells, B-cell-depleted T cells, or PBMCs.

Original processing methods: The authors estimated nucleated cell counts from reference gene primer amplification. TCRdb keeps only in-frame clones here, not all; method: immunoSEQ multiplex PCR. Clone size and V and J calls were adopted from that table, with D and trimming inferred from the DNA. The data hold 400,000 to 500,000 clones, with around 86% observed a single time. Notes on this clone: This specimen includes other DNA sequences encoding the same CDR3.

Trimming took off 3 bases at V and 1 base at J, with 7 bases between the two ends. There are 15 residues in the CDR3. Per the germline V gene, CDR1 is MNHNS and CDR2 is SASEGT. Sequencing was carried out using peripheral blood. The clonotype originates from a woman aged 25 to 39 with active or convalescent COVID-19. The genes are TRBV6-1 and TRBJ2-6; possibly TRBD1 for D (5 bases). The CDR3 bases are TGTGCCAGCAGTGAGCAGGGTTCTGGGGCCAACGTCCTGACTTTC. Amino acid sequence: CASSEQGSGANVLTF.